This T cell receptor beta chain was recovered during a study of blood T cell repertoires in COVID-19. Study details: The United States, Italy and Spain were the sources of the acute and convalescent COVID-19 samples. PBMCs, B-cell-depleted T cells, or T cells were the source of the cDNA or gDNA that made up the material.

The germline V gene has CDR1 SGDLS and CDR2 YYNGEE. V was pared by 4 bases and J by 0 bases, with 14 bases between. The CDR3 totals 17 residues. As handled by the study authors: For nucleated cells, counts were estimated from reference gene primer amplification. Only in-frame clones appear in the TCRdb table, and some are missing; sequencing was by immunoSEQ multiplex PCR. V, J and clone size were drawn from that table, and D and trimming were deduced from the DNA. This sample carries about 150,000 clones, roughly 86% of them seen once, and the ten largest clones take less than 0.95%. The source is a woman in her 50s with acute or convalescent COVID-19. The chain employs TRBV9 and TRBJ1-6; D perhaps matches TRBD1 (5 bases). The source material was peripheral blood. CDR3 sequence (DNA): TGTGCCAGCAGCACCAGGGAGGCCAGCTCCTATAATTCACCCCTCCACTTT. This codes for CASSTREASSYNSPLHF.